This T cell receptor beta chain was sequenced in a study of shared clonotypes between healthy human individuals. Study in general: There were three CD4 naive, three CD4 memory, two CD8 naive and one CD8 memory plates per donor.

The repertoire was sequenced with immunoSEQ multiplex PCR; TCRdb's copy has only in-frame clones and lacks some. The data hold approximately 100,000 clones, with roughly 69% observed a single time. CDR1 PRHDT and CDR2 FYEKMQ come from the germline V gene (reference sequence). CDR3 size: 13 residues. V was cut by 5 bases and J by 3 bases, with 7 bases left in between. Sequencing used memory CD8+ T cells sorted from blood. Subset denoted: CD45RO+ cells pooled with CCR7-negative TemRA cells. The TCR sequence derives from a man aged 30 to 39 in good health. The V gene is TRBV13, the J gene TRBJ2-2; no clear D. This CDR3 is CASSLVYTGELFF. CDR3 sequence (DNA): TGTGCCAGCAGCCTAGTTTACACCGGGGAGCTGTTTTTT.